These 24 T cell receptor beta chains were all obtained from the same sample, sequenced in a study of cytomegalovirus exposure and HLA in healthy donors (dated by TCRdb to between 2016 and 2019). Receptors were amplified or captured by the immunoSEQ multiplex PCR assay. The multiplex PCR relied on a mix of 60 forward primers for TCR Vbeta segments and 13 reverse primers for TCR Jbeta segments. Here the immuneACCESS table is served through TCRdb, limited to in-frame sequences with V and J called. Missing clones are a known gap in these copies; in checked studies unresolved V genes cover under half, and the rest lacks a known reason. This sample has over 100,000 clones in its table, and 55% to 80% of those were observed once. The top ten constitute 2% to 2.5% of the sample. Sequenced: PBMCs. These receptors were taken from a woman in her twenties or thirties in good health and CMV-seronegative.

The chain couples TRBV4-2 to TRBJ1-1; 8 nucleotides match TRBD1. The V segment lost 0 bases and the J segment 4 bases; nucleotides outside the gene matches: 7. Germline CDR1 LGHNA, CDR2 YNFKEQ. The CDR3 sequence is 16 residues long. The CDR3 DNA reads as TGTGCCAGCAGCCAAGATGGGCCTACAGGGGGCACTGAAGCTTTCTTT. Its protein is CASSQDGPTGGTEAFF.

The rearrangement joins TRBV5-6 to TRBJ2-7, with TRBD2 matching over 8 bases. J gave up 0 bases and V 2 bases, and 7 bases lay outside the gene matches. The CDR3 sequence is 16 residues long. Germline CDR1 SGHDT, CDR2 YYEEEE. The CDR3 loop reads CASSFSGRAVSYEQYF. CDR3 coding DNA: TGTGCCAGCAGCTTTTCCGGGAGGGCGGTCTCCTACGAGCAGTACTTC.

The chain couples TRBV6-1 to TRBJ2-5; TRBD2 agrees at 11 bases. The ends lost 4 bases at V and 2 bases at J; junction bases unmatched: 3. This CDR3 contains 15 residues. Germline V CDR1 and CDR2: MNHNS, SASEGT. The CDR3 DNA sequence: TGTGCCAGCAGTGTTCTAGCGGGAGGTCAAGAGACCCAGTACTTC. Translation gives CASSVLAGGQETQYF.

The gene calls are TRBV13 and TRBJ2-7; 11 bases are shared with TRBD2. The J segment lost 0 bases and the V segment lost 4 bases, leaving 5 bases of the junction unmatched. Germline V gene lookup returns CDR1 PRHDT and CDR2 FYEKMQ (reference sequence). This CDR3 comprises 16 residues. CDR3 amino acids: CASSSRLAGSSYEQYF. DNA of the CDR3: TGTGCCAGCAGCTCACGACTAGCGGGAAGCTCCTACGAGCAGTACTTC.

This chain links TRBV5-1 with TRBJ1-3, with D possibly matching TRBD1 (6 bases). CDR3 size: 17 residues. The V gene lost 4 bases and the J gene lost 1 base, with 18 bases spanning the gap. The germline CDR1 and CDR2 sequences are SGHRS and YFSETQ. This CDR3 reads CASSPGAGGPSGNTIYF. CDR3 sequence (DNA): TGCGCCAGCAGCCCGGGGGCCGGGGGGCCTTCTGGAAACACCATATATTTT.

This clone was observed a handful of times. This chain connects TRBV28 to TRBJ1-6; D gene ambiguous. The germline gives CDR1 MDHEN, CDR2 SYDVKM. The length of the CDR3 is 11 residues. Between the trimmed V and J ends, which lost 3 bases and 10 bases, there was a span of 4 bases. The CDR3 nucleotides read TGTGCCAGCAGTTTGAGGTCACCCCTCCACTTT. Its protein product is CASSLRSPLHF. Together with reference TRBV28 and TRBJ1-6, the CDR3 gives the full variable domain: DVKVTQSSRYLVKRTGEKVFLECVQDMDHENMFWYRQDPGLGLRLIYFSYDVKMKEKGDIPEGYSVSREKKERFSLILESASTNQTSMYLCASSLRSPLHFGNGTRLTVT.

V usage is TRBV7-8 and J usage is TRBJ2-1; 11 bases fit TRBD2. The trim removed 5 bases at V and 4 bases at J, leaving 7 bases unmatched. The germline CDR1 and CDR2 sequences are SGHVS and FQNEAQ. The CDR3 loop spans 16 amino acids. The DNA of the CDR3 is TGTGCCAGCAGCCAACGTCTAGCGGGAGGATACAATGAGCAGTTCTTC. It specifies CASSQRLAGGYNEQFF.

The chain carries TRBV7-9 and TRBJ1-1; D remains unclear. The germline CDR1 and CDR2 sequences are SEHNR and FQNEAQ (reference sequence). The CDR3 is made up of 15 amino acids. Trimming took off 0 bases at V and 4 bases at J, with 12 bases between the two ends. CDR3 residues: CASSLAQARGTEAFF. The CDR3 coding sequence is TGTGCCAGCAGCTTAGCGCAGGCACGGGGCACTGAAGCTTTCTTT.

CDR3 nucleotides: TGTGCCAGCAGCCCACTGAAGGACTACCAAGAGACCCAGTACTTC. Residues: CASSPLKDYQETQYF. The rearrangement uses TRBV5-6 and TRBJ2-5; TRBD2 might be the D (5 bases). Per germline, CDR1 SGHDT and CDR2 YYEEEE. This CDR3 is built from 15 residues. V was cut by 4 bases and J by 0 bases, with 13 bases left in between. Looking up the rest from reference TRBV5-6 and TRBJ2-5 gives the full variable domain: DAGVTQSPTHLIKTRGQQVTLRCSPKSGHDTVSWYQQALGQGPQFIFQYYEEEERQRGNFPDRFSGHQFPNYSSELNVNALLLGDSALYLCASSPLKDYQETQYFGPGTRLLVL.

J is TRBJ2-5 and V is TRBV27, with a weak D call TRBD1 (6 bases). The DNA end lines up better with TRBJ2-7; the J call may be wrong. The CDR3 extends over 14 amino acids. Germline assignment: CDR1 MNHEY and CDR2 SMNVEV (reference sequence). The CDR3 coding sequence is TGTGCCAGCAGTTTCGGACAGTCTGCCTACGAGCAGTACTTC. It specifies CASSFGQSAYEQYF.

The chain joins TRBV6-1 to TRBJ2-7; the match to TRBD1 covers 8 bases. Germline V gives CDR1 MNHNS, CDR2 SASEGT. The V and J ends lost 8 bases and 0 bases, in that order; junction bases with no gene match: 6. The CDR3 covers 14 residues. The CDR3 DNA reads TGTGCCAGCGTGAGGACAGGGAGCTCCTACGAGCAGTACTTC. Translated: CASVRTGSSYEQYF.

In DNA form, the CDR3 reads TGTGCCAGCAGTCCGAGACAGGGGAGGAACACTGAAGCTTTCTTT. Translation gives CASSPRQGRNTEAFF. The chain employs TRBV28 and TRBJ1-1, with 8 bases aligning to TRBD1. Germline loops: CDR1 MDHEN, CDR2 SYDVKM. The trim removed 5 bases at V and 1 base at J, leaving 6 bases unmatched. There are 15 residues in the CDR3.

The chain links TRBV19 to TRBJ2-1; D is perhaps TRBD2 (6 bases). Germline CDR1 is LNHDA and CDR2 is SQIVND (reference sequence). This CDR3 is built from 12 residues. The V end lost 5 bases, the J end lost 15 bases, and 17 bases lay between the germline ends. CDR3 amino acids: CASSSFWGVLFF. The CDR3 DNA reads TGTGCCAGTAGTTCTTTTTGGGGGGTTTTGTTCTTC. The entire variable domain, with the rest obtained from reference TRBV19 and TRBJ2-1, is as follows: DGGITQSPKYLFRKEGQNVTLSCEQNLNHDAMYWYRQDPGQGLRLIYYSQIVNDFQKGDIAEGYSVSREKKESFPLTVTSAQKNPTAFYLCASSSFWGVLFFGPGTRLTVL.

The chain has TRBV4-2 and TRBJ2-3; TRBD2 matches 7 bases. Germline-derived CDR1 and CDR2 are LGHNA and YNFKEQ. Losses at the gene ends were 3 bases for V and 2 bases for J; bases not matched to a gene: 8. The CDR3 loop spans 16 amino acids. The CDR3 DNA is TGTGCCAGCAGCCACCTAGGGGAGGGTGTCACAGATACGCAGTATTTT. Protein: CASSHLGEGVTDTQYF.

This clone was picked up one time. V gene TRBV7-8 combines with J gene TRBJ2-5, with D uncertain. Germline CDR1 and CDR2: SGHVS and FQNEAQ. This CDR3 comprises 13 residues. Trimming left V 3 bases short and J 2 bases short, with 7 bases between. CDR3 coding DNA: TGTGCCAGCAGCTTTGGCGGACAAGAGACCCAGTACTTC. This gives the protein CASSFGGQETQYF. The entire variable domain, with the rest obtained from reference TRBV7-8 and TRBJ2-5, is as follows: GAGVSQSPRYKVAKRGQDVALRCDPISGHVSLFWYQQALGQGPEFLTYFQNEAQLDKSGLPSDRFFAERPEGSVSTLKIQRTQQEDSAVYLCASSFGGQETQYFGPGTRLLVL.

The V and J genes are TRBV6-1 and TRBJ1-5, with TRBD1 identical over 9 bases. This CDR3 is 16 amino acids long. The germline CDR1 and CDR2 sequences are MNHNS and SASEGT. The V gene end was trimmed by 4 bases and the J gene end by 1 base; junction bases not matched to a gene: 5. The CDR3 loop is CASSGPGTGSNQPQHF. CDR3 sequence (DNA): TGTGCCAGCAGTGGACCTGGGACAGGGAGCAATCAGCCCCAGCATTTT.

This chain joins TRBV28 and TRBJ2-3; 7 bases align to TRBD1. V gave up 7 bases and J gave up 7 bases; unmatched junction bases: 14. CDR3 length equals 15 residues. Germline CDR1 MDHEN, CDR2 SYDVKM. CDR3 sequence: CASTPLNPGQYTQYF. CDR3 sequence (DNA): TGTGCCAGCACCCCTCTTAACCCGGGACAGTATACGCAGTATTTT.

The CDR3 nucleotides are TGTGCCAGCAGCTCCCACCGACTAGCGGGAGCCTACGAGCAGTACTTC. Translation gives CASSSHRLAGAYEQYF. The chain uses TRBV7-8 and TRBJ2-7; 12 bases agree with TRBD2. CDR3 length: 16 amino acids. CDR1 is SGHVS, CDR2 FQNEAQ, per germline. V shed 4 bases, J shed 2 bases, and the junction held 6 bases outside the gene matches.

CDR3 loop: CASSRGVGEKLFF. In DNA form, the CDR3 reads TGTGCCAGCAGTCGGGGAGTCGGGGAAAAACTGTTTTTT. This chain uses TRBV7-9 with TRBJ1-4; D unclear. CDR1 and CDR2 (germline): SEHNR, FQNEAQ (reference sequence). CDR3 length: 13 amino acids. The V gene lost 6 bases and the J gene lost 8 bases, with 13 bases spanning the gap.

V is TRBV9 and J is TRBJ1-4, with D unresolved. Germline CDR1 SGDLS, CDR2 YYNGEE. V was clipped by 0 bases and J by 3 bases, with 6 bases between them. This CDR3 is 14 amino acids long. CDR3 in DNA: TGTGCCAGCAGCGTAGGGCCGTCTAATGAAAAACTGTTTTTT. It codes for CASSVGPSNEKLFF.

The sample holds one count of this clone. The chain has TRBV5-1 and TRBJ2-3, with TRBD1 identical over 8 bases. V shed 4 bases and J 4 bases; nucleotides not matched to a gene: 5. Germline V gene data show CDR1 as SGHRS and CDR2 as YFSETQ. The CDR3 totals 14 residues. The CDR3 DNA reads TGCGCCAGCAGCCCCGACAGGGGCCCAGATACGCAGTATTTT. Its translation: CASSPDRGPDTQYF.

V is TRBV7-9 and J is TRBJ2-1; possibly TRBD1 for D (7 bases). The CDR3 is made up of 13 amino acids. The ends were cut back, 2 bases at V and 7 bases at J, with 9 bases in the middle. Germline V gene lookup returns CDR1 SEHNR and CDR2 FQNEAQ (reference sequence). The CDR3 here is CASSLSGGNEQFF. Written as DNA, the CDR3 is TGTGCCAGCAGCTTATCAGGGGGGAATGAGCAGTTCTTC.

The chain links TRBV27 to TRBJ1-1; 8 bases agree with TRBD1. Germline V gives CDR1 MNHEY, CDR2 SMNVEV (reference sequence). There are 14 residues in the CDR3. J was trimmed by 4 bases and V by 6 bases; bases with no gene match: 7. This chain's CDR3 is CASSLTGESTEAFF. DNA for the CDR3: TGTGCCAGCAGCCTGACAGGGGAGAGCACTGAAGCTTTCTTT.

The V call is TRBV5-1, the J call TRBJ2-1; TRBD2 aligns across 11 bases. The germline V gene has CDR1 SGHRS and CDR2 YFSETQ. This CDR3 is 16 amino acids long. The V and J ends lost 4 bases and 4 bases, in that order; junction bases with no gene match: 7. This chain's CDR3 is CASSAVAGGGYNEQFF. The CDR3 DNA is TGCGCCAGCAGCGCCGTAGCGGGAGGGGGGTACAATGAGCAGTTCTTC.